Listed here are 28 T cell receptor beta chains from one sample, sequenced in a study of CD8+ T cells in alopecia areata. Investigators isolated RNA and reverse transcribed it into cDNA to act as the sequencing template. Generated by immunoSEQ multiplex PCR, the TCRdb table keeps only in-frame clones and is missing some. Of some 56,000 clones listed, almost 97% are singletons. Sequencing used CD8+ T cells sorted from blood, obtained at week 0. Receptors originate from a human donor with alopecia areata.

In DNA form, the CDR3 reads TGTGCCAGCAGCGTAGATGGGGCGGGGCAAGAGACCCAGTACTTC. Its protein product is CASSVDGAGQETQYF. V gene TRBV9 combines with J gene TRBJ2-5; perhaps TRBD2 as D (6 bases). Germline V gene lookup returns CDR1 SGDLS and CDR2 YYNGEE. The V end lost 0 bases, the J end lost 2 bases, and 11 bases lay between the germline ends. This CDR3 comprises 15 residues.

The CDR3 sequence is CSVATGQDYEQYF. The CDR3 region has the DNA TGCAGCGTTGCGACGGGACAGGATTATGAGCAGTACTTC. The chain links TRBV29-1 to TRBJ2-7; 8 positions agree with TRBD1. Trimming removed 4 bases from V and 7 bases from J; junction bases left unmatched: 9. The CDR3 covers 13 residues. Germline V gene lookup returns CDR1 SQVTM and CDR2 ANQGSEA.

This clone was seen just once. The rearrangement links TRBV2 to TRBJ2-2; unclear D gene. V lost 2 bases and J 5 bases, leaving 15 bases between the germline ends. The CDR3 consists of 16 residues. Germline CDR1 and CDR2: SNHLY and FYNNEI. The CDR3 bases are TGTGCCAGCAGTGAAAGTGGCTTTAAGAGAACCGGGGAGCTGTTTTTT. The encoded protein is CASSESGFKRTGELFF.

This chain links TRBV4-1 with TRBJ1-5; D might be TRBD1 (6 bases). Germline V gene lookup returns CDR1 MGHRA and CDR2 YSYEKL. The CDR3 loop spans 16 amino acids. Trimming pared 4 bases from V and 1 base from J, leaving 14 bases between. The CDR3 protein is CASSPLGASSNQPQHF. CDR3 nucleotide sequence: TGCGCCAGCAGCCCGCTGGGGGCTTCGAGCAATCAGCCCCAGCATTTT.

This sequence joins TRBV7-9 and TRBJ2-3, with 9 bases identical to TRBD2. The V segment lost 3 bases and the J segment 3 bases; nucleotides outside the gene matches: 10. The CDR3 has 17 amino acids. CDR1 is SEHNR, CDR2 FQNEAQ, per germline (reference sequence). The CDR3 spells CASSFNPAGGITDTQYF. The CDR3 bases are TGTGCCAGCAGCTTTAACCCGGCGGGGGGGATAACAGATACGCAGTATTTT.

The chain uses TRBV11-2 and TRBJ2-2; 11 positions agree with TRBD2. V trimming: 5 bases; J trimming: 4 bases; junction bases outside the gene matches: 3. CDR1 is SGHAT, CDR2 FQNNGV, per germline. The CDR3 has 15 amino acids. The CDR3 is CASSVGLAVTGELFF. CDR3 bases: TGTGCCAGCAGCGTGGGACTAGCGGTCACCGGGGAGCTGTTTTTT.

The chain links TRBV19 to TRBJ2-5; weak D call: TRBD1 (6 bases). Germline loops: CDR1 LNHDA, CDR2 SQIVND (reference sequence). V lost 0 bases and J 3 bases, leaving 20 bases between the germline ends. The CDR3 covers 18 residues. The CDR3 protein is CASSIDNWAGPGEETQYF. The CDR3, as DNA: TGTGCCAGTAGTATAGATAATTGGGCAGGTCCAGGGGAAGAGACCCAGTACTTC.

The chain recombines TRBV27 with TRBJ2-4; TRBD2 agrees at 11 bases. The V gene end was trimmed by 6 bases and the J gene end by 5 bases; junction bases not matched to a gene: 9. Germline V gene data show CDR1 as MNHEY and CDR2 as SMNVEV (reference sequence). CDR3 length: 16 residues. The CDR3 DNA sequence: TGTGCCAGCAGCCTTACTAGCGGGGGAGGGGAAAACATTCAGTACTTC. This gives the protein CASSLTSGGGENIQYF.

The V call is TRBV2, the J call TRBJ2-4, with TRBD1 matching 9 bases. Per germline, CDR1 SNHLY and CDR2 FYNNEI. J lost 3 bases, V lost 6 bases, and 9 bases had no gene match. The CDR3 totals 16 residues. The chain's CDR3 is CASSRDPTGGKNIQYF. CDR3 nucleotides: TGTGCCAGCAGCCGGGACCCGACAGGGGGCAAAAACATTCAGTACTTC.

This clone was recorded once. The V call is TRBV19, the J call TRBJ1-1; D unclear. The ends were cut back, 6 bases at V and 0 bases at J, with 8 bases in the middle. The CDR3 runs 13 residues. The germline gives CDR1 LNHDA, CDR2 SQIVND (reference sequence). The CDR3 DNA follows: TGTGCCAGTAGAGGGCCCATGAACACTGAAGCTTTCTTT. Translated: CASRGPMNTEAFF.

This chain links TRBV5-1 with TRBJ2-3; 8 bases are a match to TRBD2. The CDR3 loop spans 16 amino acids. Germline CDR1 is SGHRS and CDR2 is YFSETQ. The trim removed 0 bases at V and 4 bases at J, leaving 7 bases unmatched. In nucleotides, the CDR3 is TGCGCCAGCAGCTTGGAGATGACTAGCGAGCCAGATACGCAGTATTTT. It encodes CASSLEMTSEPDTQYF.

This chain connects TRBV10-3 to TRBJ2-5; D might be TRBD1 or TRBD2, each matching 6 bases. V was shortened by 2 bases and J by 9 bases, with 16 bases between the two germline ends. There are 14 residues in the CDR3. The germline CDR1 and CDR2 sequences are ENHRY and SYGVKD. The DNA for the CDR3 is TGTGCCATCAGTGAGAATAGCGGCTCAGGGGCCCAGTACTTC. Translating it yields CAISENSGSGAQYF.

This chain joins TRBV6-1 and TRBJ2-7; the D is unclear. The CDR3 has 12 residues. With 4 bases removed from V and 1 base from J, the gap between germline ends came to 5 bases. Germline V CDR1 and CDR2: MNHNS, SASEGT. The CDR3 protein is CASSGASYEQYF. CDR3 sequence (DNA): TGTGCCAGCAGTGGGGCATCCTACGAGCAGTACTTC.

In its sample, this clone was seen once. The chain links TRBV6-5 to TRBJ2-3, with TRBD2 as a possible D gene (6 bases). Germline CDR1 is MNHEY and CDR2 is SVGAGI. This CDR3 spans 14 amino acids. Trimming took 7 bases from V and 2 from J, leaving 13 bases between them. CDR3 amino acids: CASTPWGDTDTQYF. CDR3 DNA sequence: TGTGCCAGCACTCCGTGGGGGGACACAGATACGCAGTATTTT.

The chain combines TRBV4-3 with TRBJ2-2; D unresolved. The V gene's germline CDR1 is LGHNA and CDR2 YSLEER. The CDR3 covers 14 residues. V shed 1 base and J shed 1 base, with 4 bases lying between them. For the CDR3, the DNA is TGCGCCAGCAGCCAAGGACTGAACACCGGGGAGCTGTTTTTT. It codes for CASSQGLNTGELFF.

This sequence joins TRBV19 and TRBJ2-1, with D perhaps matching TRBD1 (5 bases). Germline V lookup: CDR1 LNHDA, CDR2 SQIVND (reference sequence). Trimming took off 2 bases at V and 5 bases at J, with 19 bases between the two ends. This CDR3 is built from 17 residues. CDR3 residues: CASSIRTGQGRDNEQFF. In DNA form, the CDR3 reads TGTGCCAGTAGTATAAGGACCGGGCAGGGAAGGGACAATGAGCAGTTCTTC.

The chain has TRBV7-9 and TRBJ1-1, with unresolved D. This CDR3 region has 13 residues. CDR1 and CDR2 from the germline V gene are SEHNR and FQNEAQ (reference sequence). Trimming cost V 4 bases and J 3 bases, with 9 bases left between them. The CDR3 bases are TGTGCCAGCAGCTCCCCCCTAGACACTGAAGCTTTCTTT. As protein: CASSSPLDTEAFF.

The chain couples TRBV4-1 to TRBJ2-7, with 10 bases matching TRBD2. V lost 8 bases and J lost 0; bases outside the gene matches: 10. The germline CDR1 and CDR2 sequences are MGHRA and YSYEKL. The CDR3 length is 16 residues. CDR3 nucleotide sequence: TGCGCCAGCCGCCTGGTAGCGGGGGGATCCTCCTACGAGCAGTACTTC. As protein: CASRLVAGGSSYEQYF.

The V gene is TRBV7-6, the J gene TRBJ2-5; 8 nucleotides align to TRBD1. The tail of the sequence fits TRBJ2-7 better, so the J call may be wrong. Germline V gene sequence: CDR1 SGHVS, CDR2 FNYEAQ. CDR3 length: 15 amino acids. The CDR3 region is CASSLTSGQGYEQYF. As DNA, the CDR3 is TGTGCCAGCAGCTTAACCTCCGGACAGGGCTACGAGCAGTACTTC.

The chain joins TRBV30 to TRBJ2-5; no firm D call. Germline assignment: CDR1 GTSNPN and CDR2 SVGIG (reference sequence). The CDR3 runs to 15 residues. Deletions cut 2 bases from V and 2 bases from J, with 15 bases between. Here the CDR3 reads CAWSIGYSSQETQYF. CDR3 coding DNA: TGTGCCTGGAGTATCGGGTACAGCTCACAAGAGACCCAGTACTTC.

V and J are TRBV29-1 and TRBJ1-1; D not resolved. V dropped 4 bases and J dropped 5 bases, with 8 bases sitting between them. The CDR3 extends over 11 amino acids. Germline V gives CDR1 SQVTM, CDR2 ANQGSEA. As DNA, the CDR3 is TGCAGCGTTGTCACAGCTACTGAAGCTTTCTTT. Its translation: CSVVTATEAFF.

The chain couples TRBV7-8 to TRBJ2-3, with D tentatively TRBD1 (6 bases). This CDR3 spans 16 amino acids. V was pared by 1 base and J by 2 bases, with 13 bases between. Looked up from germline, CDR1 is SGHVS and CDR2 is FQNEAQ. DNA for the CDR3: TGTGCCAGCAGCTTAGAGTGGGGGCGAGACACAGATACGCAGTATTTT. As protein: CASSLEWGRDTDTQYF.

In this sample, this clone turned up once. This rearrangement joins TRBV5-1 to TRBJ2-7; 8 positions agree with TRBD1. V lost 4 bases to trimming and J lost 0 bases; unmatched junction nucleotides: 3. This CDR3 region has 14 residues. CDR1 is SGHRS and CDR2 is YFSETQ in the germline V gene. Here the CDR3 reads CASSHGQGSYEQYF. DNA for the CDR3: TGCGCCAGCAGCCACGGACAGGGCTCCTACGAGCAGTACTTC.

For this clone: Other DNA sequences in this specimen translate into the identical CDR3. V and J are TRBV27 and TRBJ2-7; possibly TRBD2 for D (6 bases). This CDR3 has 13 residues. V was pared by 5 bases and J by 3 bases, with 11 bases between. Germline V gives CDR1 MNHEY, CDR2 SMNVEV (reference sequence). The CDR3 bases are TGTGCCAGCAGTCCCGGGACTGGCTACGAGCAGTACTTC. Translating gives CASSPGTGYEQYF.

The chain couples TRBV4-3 to TRBJ2-7; possibly TRBD1 for D (5 bases). Germline CDR1 reads LGHNA; CDR2 reads YSLEER. The CDR3 covers 14 residues. Trimming cost V 1 base and J 3 bases, with 10 bases left between them. The CDR3 DNA follows: TGCGCCAGCAGCCAAGGTGTTCAGGGCTACGAGCAGTACTTC. It encodes CASSQGVQGYEQYF.

The rearrangement links TRBV19 to TRBJ2-1, with 7 bases matching TRBD2. The CDR3 is 14 residues long. The germline CDR1 and CDR2 sequences are LNHDA and SQIVND (reference sequence). Trimming cost V 5 bases and J 4 bases; bases outside gene matches: 5. This CDR3 reads CASSYGGKYNEQFF. The CDR3 DNA is TGTGCCAGTAGTTACGGGGGGAAATACAATGAGCAGTTCTTC.

In this sample, this clone turned up once. CDR3 DNA: TGCAGCGTTGAAGGTCGGGGCCGGGACAGCACAGATACGCAGTATTTT. Its translation: CSVEGRGRDSTDTQYF. This chain uses TRBV29-1 with TRBJ2-3, with D perhaps given as TRBD1 or TRBD2 (5 bases each). The CDR3 has 16 amino acids. Deletions cut 1 base from V and 0 bases from J, with 14 bases between. Per the germline V gene, CDR1 is SQVTM and CDR2 is ANQGSEA.

CDR3 sequence: CASTLADSYEQYF. CDR3 in DNA: TGTGCCAGCACTCTAGCGGATTCCTACGAGCAGTACTTC. The chain links TRBV2 to TRBJ2-5, with 7 bases fitting TRBD2. The J call may be incorrect, as the DNA end agrees better with TRBJ2-7. CDR1 and CDR2 (germline): SNHLY, FYNNEI. The CDR3 spans 13 residues.